Detailed here is one T cell receptor beta chain. Its antigen is still unknown. This sample is part of a study of graft-versus-host responses after intestinal transplantation. Overall study: Transplant types were multivisceral, liver-intestinal, or isolated intestinal. Every one of the recipients received anti-thymocyte globulin induction and afterwards took tacrolimus and steroids for approximately 3 years. Overall study results and limits: Peak levels of circulating GvH clones tracked with early post-transplant HvG declines. Investigators detected GvH clones in recipient marrow, with some emerging earlier in ileum or blood.

This CDR3 region has 14 residues. V shed 1 base, J shed 7 bases, and the junction held 2 bases outside the gene matches. In germline, CDR1 is SNHLY, CDR2 FYNNEI. Only in-frame clones appear in the TCRdb table, and some are missing; sequencing was by immunoSEQ multiplex PCR. Of 80,000 to 100,000 clones listed, roughly nine tenths are singletons. The chain links TRBV2 to TRBJ1-4, with 8 bases lining up with TRBD1. Sequenced here: unstimulated CD4+ T cells sorted from spleen or lymph node cells, sampled before intestinal transplant. This clonotype was sampled from a human donor who received an intestinal transplant. As DNA, the CDR3 is TGTGCCAGCAGTGAAGTGGGACAGGTTGAAAAACTGTTTTTT. It specifies CASSEVGQVEKLFF.